One and the same sample provided the 2 T cell receptor beta chains below, sequenced in a study of naive and memory T cell subsets (dated by TCRdb to the late 2010s). The library was made by 5' RACE. This sample was sequenced with an Illumina MiSeq. The ligated cDNA was amplified in four rounds of PCR with nested alpha and beta constant region primers together with the SP2 primer. TCRdb redid the processing of the public reads, applying fastp at Q25 and MiXCR, and retained in-frame beta chains. Each entry merges the rows of one CDR3 protein and shows their most common DNA and genes. Across this sample there are about 48,000 distinct CDR3 sequences, with approximately 4.5% seen only once. The ten biggest clones cover around 0.8% of the sample. Using 3' ligation of a UMI-containing oligonucleotide to TCR cDNA, the study laid out a robust and sensitive protocol to amplify, sequence and analyze TCRs. The origin of the receptors is a female donor in good health.

This clonotype was counted at least ten times. The V and J genes are TRBV2 and TRBJ2-1; 9 bases agree with TRBD2. The germline gives CDR1 SNHLY, CDR2 FYNNEI. Germline trimming cut 3 bases from V and 1 base from J; bases unmatched to any gene: 10. The CDR3 has 18 residues. In DNA, the CDR3 is TGTGCCAGCAGTGAGAACAAAGCGGGAGGATCATCCTACAATGAGCAGTTCTTC. It translates to CASSENKAGGSSYNEQFF.

This clonotype was detected many times. The chain employs TRBV9 and TRBJ2-7; D is ambiguous. V dropped 4 bases and J dropped 1 base, with 9 bases sitting between them. There are 13 residues in the CDR3. Germline CDR1 reads SGDLS; CDR2 reads YYNGEE. The CDR3 DNA reads as TGTGCCAGCAGCCCTGATCCTTCCTACGAGCAGTACTTC. Amino acid sequence: CASSPDPSYEQYF.